Shown below are 13 T cell receptor beta chains from a single sample sequenced in a study of T cell changes during pregnancy in multiple sclerosis. Libraries were prepared by immunoSEQ multiplex PCR; TCRdb keeps only in-frame clonotypes and omits some of them. In the table there are approximately 45,000 clones, approximately 81% of which are singletons. The sequenced sample was CD4+ T cells from peripheral blood mononuclear cells, obtained before pregnancy. Receptor source: a female donor with multiple sclerosis, enrolled in a pregnancy study.

The chain couples TRBV28 to TRBJ1-2, with 12 bases fitting TRBD1. The junction had 19 bases not matched to a gene; V was cut back by 4 bases and J by 1 base. From germline, CDR1 is MDHEN and CDR2 SYDVKM. The CDR3 is 21 residues long. The CDR3 reads CASSYPGQGARSPKINYGYTF. For the CDR3, the DNA is TGTGCCAGCAGTTACCCGGGACAGGGGGCGCGATCCCCTAAAATTAACTATGGCTACACCTTC.

Written as DNA, the CDR3 is TGTGCCAGTACTTATAATCCGAACACTGAAGCTTTCTTT. This sequence encodes CASTYNPNTEAFF. The chain has TRBV19 and TRBJ1-1; D is uncertain. Trimming removed 7 bases at V and 1 base at J, with 10 bases between. There are 13 residues in the CDR3. Germline CDR1 reads LNHDA; CDR2 reads SQIVND (reference sequence). The full variable domain, with the rest looked up from reference TRBV19 and TRBJ1-1, is DGGITQSPKYLFRKEGQNVTLSCEQNLNHDAMYWYRQDPGQGLRLIYYSQIVNDFQKGDIAEGYSVSREKKESFPLTVTSAQKNPTAFYLCASTYNPNTEAFFGQGTRLTVV.

This clone appeared a single time. The chain uses TRBV5-6 and TRBJ2-2, with D maybe TRBD2 (6 bases). Germline values: CDR1 SGHDT, CDR2 YYEEEE. The CDR3 is 15 residues long. Between the trimmed V and J ends, which lost 5 bases and 1 base, there was a span of 12 bases. The CDR3 DNA reads TGTGCCAGCAGGCGGGGCGGGGTGAACACCGGGGAGCTGTTTTTT. It is translated as CASRRGGVNTGELFF.

This clone was seen once. The chain links TRBV27 to TRBJ2-1; TRBD2 might be the D (5 bases). This CDR3 contains 15 residues. V dropped 3 bases and J dropped 7 bases, with 16 bases sitting between them. The germline V gene has CDR1 MNHEY and CDR2 SMNVEV (reference sequence). The CDR3 is CASSFISISGNEQFF. As DNA, the CDR3 is TGTGCCAGCAGTTTTATAAGCATTTCGGGGAATGAGCAGTTCTTC.

This sequence joins TRBV11-2 and TRBJ1-2, with a tentative D call TRBD1 (6 bases). V lost 4 bases and J lost 6, with 9 bases in between. This CDR3 has 12 amino acids. Germline V lookup: CDR1 SGHAT, CDR2 FQNNGV. The CDR3 spells CASSWEGDGYTF. The CDR3 region has the DNA TGTGCCAGCAGCTGGGAGGGGGATGGCTACACCTTC.

This chain uses TRBV2 with TRBJ1-2, with 9 bases matching TRBD1. The V gene's germline CDR1 is SNHLY and CDR2 FYNNEI. J was trimmed by 5 bases and V by 6 bases; bases with no gene match: 10. This CDR3 is 15 amino acids long. The CDR3 sequence is CASRPTGGVGYGYTF. The CDR3 coding sequence is TGTGCCAGCAGGCCGACAGGGGGGGTCGGGTATGGCTACACCTTC.

The chain recombines TRBV19 with TRBJ2-2, with 10 bases aligning to TRBD1. With 10 bases clipped from V and 4 bases from J, the junction kept 6 bases outside the gene matches. CDR1 is LNHDA and CDR2 is SQIVND in the germline V gene (reference sequence). The length of the CDR3 is 14 residues. The CDR3 reads CATGQGVPTGELFF. CDR3 bases: TGTGCCACTGGACAGGGGGTCCCCACCGGGGAGCTGTTTTTT. The complete variable domain, with remaining parts taken from reference TRBV19 and TRBJ2-2, reads DGGITQSPKYLFRKEGQNVTLSCEQNLNHDAMYWYRQDPGQGLRLIYYSQIVNDFQKGDIAEGYSVSREKKESFPLTVTSAQKNPTAFYLCATGQGVPTGELFFGEGSRLTVL.

The J gene is TRBJ1-4, the V gene TRBV9; 9 bases are shared with TRBD1. The CDR3 has 15 residues. CDR1 is SGDLS and CDR2 is YYNGEE in the germline V gene. V lost 2 bases, J lost 5 bases, and 4 bases stayed unmatched. The CDR3 region has the DNA TGTGCCAGCAGCGTCTCGGGACAGGGAAATGAAAAACTGTTTTTT. This gives the protein CASSVSGQGNEKLFF.

The count of this clone is one. This sequence joins TRBV7-9 and TRBJ2-2; D ambiguous. CDR3 length: 14 residues. Germline V gene data show CDR1 as SEHNR and CDR2 as FQNEAQ (reference sequence). Trimming cost V 1 base and J 2 bases, with 5 bases left between them. The CDR3 here is CASSLVVNTGELFF. The CDR3 region has the DNA TGTGCCAGCAGCTTAGTAGTCAACACCGGGGAGCTGTTTTTT.

The table lists this clone with a few counts. The genes are TRBV7-6 and TRBJ2-5, with D perhaps TRBD1 (5 bases). Germline V CDR1 and CDR2: SGHVS, FNYEAQ. The length of the CDR3 is 15 residues. Trimming stripped 1 base from V and 4 bases from J, with 13 bases between. This CDR3 is CASSLGALGLETQYF. CDR3 coding DNA: TGTGCCAGCAGCTTAGGAGCGTTGGGGCTAGAGACCCAGTACTTC. Together with reference TRBV7-6 and TRBJ2-5, the CDR3 gives the full variable domain: GAGVSQSPRYKVTKRGQDVALRCDPISGHVSLYWYRQALGQGPEFLTYFNYEAQQDKSGLPNDRFSAERPEGSISTLTIQRTEQRDSAMYRCASSLGALGLETQYFGPGTRLLVL.

In its sample, this clone was seen once. The chain is built from TRBV19 and TRBJ2-1, with TRBD2 matching over 7 bases. This CDR3 spans 14 amino acids. Germline V gene data show CDR1 as LNHDA and CDR2 as SQIVND (reference sequence). With 4 bases clipped from V and 9 bases from J, the junction kept 9 bases outside the gene matches. CDR3 in amino acids: CASSTMTSIVEQFF. Here the CDR3 DNA reads TGTGCCAGTAGTACCATGACTAGCATCGTTGAGCAGTTCTTC.

The chain carries TRBV27 and TRBJ2-7, with D perhaps TRBD1 (5 bases). CDR1 MNHEY and CDR2 SMNVEV come from the germline V gene (reference sequence). This CDR3 has 13 residues. Trimming took off 2 bases at V and 9 bases at J, with 14 bases between the two ends. Here the CDR3 reads CASSLTAQGGQYF. As DNA, the CDR3 is TGTGCCAGCAGTTTAACGGCTCAGGGTGGGCAGTACTTC.

This clone was observed a handful of times. The V and J genes are TRBV2 and TRBJ2-4, with unresolved D. The V end was cut by 7 bases, the J end by 8 bases, with 15 bases between. This CDR3 contains 13 residues. The germline V gene encodes CDR1 SNHLY and CDR2 FYNNEI. The CDR3 sequence: CASMELLSDIQYF. CDR3 nucleotide sequence: TGTGCCAGCATGGAACTTTTGAGCGACATTCAGTACTTC.